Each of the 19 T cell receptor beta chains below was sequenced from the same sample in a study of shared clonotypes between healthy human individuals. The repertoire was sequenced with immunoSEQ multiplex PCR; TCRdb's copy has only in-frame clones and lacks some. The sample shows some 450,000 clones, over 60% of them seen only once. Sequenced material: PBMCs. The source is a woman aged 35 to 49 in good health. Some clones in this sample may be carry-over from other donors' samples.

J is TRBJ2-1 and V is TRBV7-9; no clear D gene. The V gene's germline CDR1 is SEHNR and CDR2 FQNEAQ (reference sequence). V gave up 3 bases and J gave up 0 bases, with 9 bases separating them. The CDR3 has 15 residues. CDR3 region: CASSLEPNSYNEQFF. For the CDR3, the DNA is TGTGCCAGCAGCTTGGAACCCAACTCCTACAATGAGCAGTTCTTC.

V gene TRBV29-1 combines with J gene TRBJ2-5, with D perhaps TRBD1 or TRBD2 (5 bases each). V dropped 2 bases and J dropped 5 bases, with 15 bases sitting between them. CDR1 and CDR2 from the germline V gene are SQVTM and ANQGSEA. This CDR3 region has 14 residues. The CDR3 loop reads CSVENVGREETQYF. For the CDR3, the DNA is TGCAGCGTTGAAAATGTAGGCAGGGAGGAGACCCAGTACTTC.

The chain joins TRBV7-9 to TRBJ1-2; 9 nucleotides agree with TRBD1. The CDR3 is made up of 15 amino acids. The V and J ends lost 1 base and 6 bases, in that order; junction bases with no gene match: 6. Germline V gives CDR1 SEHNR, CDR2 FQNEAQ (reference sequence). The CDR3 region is CASSLGWTGDDGYTF. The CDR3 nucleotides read TGTGCCAGCAGCTTAGGTTGGACAGGGGACGATGGCTACACCTTC.

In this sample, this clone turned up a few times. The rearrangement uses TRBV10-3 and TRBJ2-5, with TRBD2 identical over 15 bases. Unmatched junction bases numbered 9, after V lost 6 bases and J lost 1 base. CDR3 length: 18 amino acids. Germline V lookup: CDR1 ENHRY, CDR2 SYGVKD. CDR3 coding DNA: TGTGCCATCAGCACAGGGACTAGCGGGAGGAGAATCCAAGAGACCCAGTACTTC. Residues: CAISTGTSGRRIQETQYF.

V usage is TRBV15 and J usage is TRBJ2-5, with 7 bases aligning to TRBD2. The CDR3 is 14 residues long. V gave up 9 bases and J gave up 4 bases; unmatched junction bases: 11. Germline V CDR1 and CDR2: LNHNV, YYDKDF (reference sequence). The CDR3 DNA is TGTGCCACAGGGCTAGCGGCGTCGCGAGAGACCCAGTACTTC. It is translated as CATGLAASRETQYF.

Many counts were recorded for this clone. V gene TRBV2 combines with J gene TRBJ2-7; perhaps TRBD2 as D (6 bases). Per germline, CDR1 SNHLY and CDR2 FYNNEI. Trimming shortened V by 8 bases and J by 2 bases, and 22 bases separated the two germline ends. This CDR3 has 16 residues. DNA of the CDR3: TGTGCCAGCTTCGGAGCCCAAGGAGGGTTGGCCTACGAGCAGTACTTC. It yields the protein CASFGAQGGLAYEQYF.

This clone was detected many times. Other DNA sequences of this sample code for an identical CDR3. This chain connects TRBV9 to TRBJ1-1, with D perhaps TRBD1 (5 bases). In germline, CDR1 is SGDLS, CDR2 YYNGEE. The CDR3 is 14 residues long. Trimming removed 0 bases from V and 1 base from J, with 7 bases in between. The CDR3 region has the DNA TGTGCCAGCAGCGTAGGACAGTGGAACACTGAAGCTTTCTTT. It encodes CASSVGQWNTEAFF.

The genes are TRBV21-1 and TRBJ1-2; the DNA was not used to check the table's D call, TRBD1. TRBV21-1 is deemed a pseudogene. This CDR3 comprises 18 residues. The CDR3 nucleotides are TGTGCCAGCAGCACCAACACCCCCGGACAGAGTTTGAACTATGGCTACACCTTC. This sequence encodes CASSTNTPGQSLNYGYTF.

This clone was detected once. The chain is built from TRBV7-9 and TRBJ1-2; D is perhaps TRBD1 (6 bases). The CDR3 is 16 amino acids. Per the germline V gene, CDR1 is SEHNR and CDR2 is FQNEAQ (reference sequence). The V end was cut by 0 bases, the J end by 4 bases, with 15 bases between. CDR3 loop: CASSLALKGGVYGYTF. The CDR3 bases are TGTGCCAGCAGCTTAGCGCTAAAAGGGGGGGTCTATGGCTACACCTTC. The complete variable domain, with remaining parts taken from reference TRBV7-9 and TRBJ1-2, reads DTGVSQNPRHKITKRGQNVTFRCDPISEHNRLYWYRQTLGQGPEFLTYFQNEAQLEKSRLLSDRFSAERPKGSFSTLEIQRTEQGDSAMYLCASSLALKGGVYGYTFGSGTRLTVV.

CDR3 loop: CASSTGQGRNEQYF. CDR3 coding DNA: TGTGCCAGCTCAACTGGACAGGGCAGGAACGAGCAGTACTTC. The rearrangement joins TRBV18 to TRBJ2-7; 8 bases align to TRBD1. This CDR3 has 14 residues. Germline V gene data show CDR1 as KGHSH and CDR2 as LQKENI. Germline trimming cut 5 bases from V and 5 bases from J; bases unmatched to any gene: 8.

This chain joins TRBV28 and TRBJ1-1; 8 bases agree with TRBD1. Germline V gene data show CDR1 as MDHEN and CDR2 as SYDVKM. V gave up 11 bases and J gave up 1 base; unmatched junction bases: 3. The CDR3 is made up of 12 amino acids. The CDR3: CAVQGANTEAFF. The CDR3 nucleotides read TGTGCCGTCCAGGGGGCGAACACTGAAGCTTTCTTT.

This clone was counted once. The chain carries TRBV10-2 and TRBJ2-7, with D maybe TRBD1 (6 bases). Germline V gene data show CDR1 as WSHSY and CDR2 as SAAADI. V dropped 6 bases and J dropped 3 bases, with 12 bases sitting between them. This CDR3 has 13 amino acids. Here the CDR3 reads CASRAGTIYEQYF. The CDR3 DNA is TGCGCCAGCAGAGCCGGGACAATCTACGAGCAGTACTTC.

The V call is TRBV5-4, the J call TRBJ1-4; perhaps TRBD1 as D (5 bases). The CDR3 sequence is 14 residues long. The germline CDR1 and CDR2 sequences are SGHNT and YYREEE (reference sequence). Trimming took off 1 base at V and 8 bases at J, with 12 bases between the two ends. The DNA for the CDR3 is TGTGCCAGCAGCTTGATAGGGGTGGACGAAAAACTGTTTTTT. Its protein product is CASSLIGVDEKLFF. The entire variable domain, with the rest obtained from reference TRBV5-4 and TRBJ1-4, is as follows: ETGVTQSPTHLIKTRGQQVTLRCSSQSGHNTVSWYQQALGQGPQFIFQYYREEENGRGNFPPRFSGLQFPNYSSELNVNALELDDSALYLCASSLIGVDEKLFFGSGTQLSVL.

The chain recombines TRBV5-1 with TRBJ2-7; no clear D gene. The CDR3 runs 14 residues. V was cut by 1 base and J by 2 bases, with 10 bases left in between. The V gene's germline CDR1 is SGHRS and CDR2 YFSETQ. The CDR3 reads CASSLSSQAYEQYF. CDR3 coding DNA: TGCGCCAGCAGCTTGAGCAGTCAAGCCTACGAGCAGTACTTC.

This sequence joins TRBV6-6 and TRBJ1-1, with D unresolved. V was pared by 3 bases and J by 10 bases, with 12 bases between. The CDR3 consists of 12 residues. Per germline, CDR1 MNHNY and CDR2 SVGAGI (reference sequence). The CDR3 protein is CASSYMSVRAFF. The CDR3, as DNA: TGTGCCAGCAGTTATATGTCAGTCCGAGCTTTCTTT.

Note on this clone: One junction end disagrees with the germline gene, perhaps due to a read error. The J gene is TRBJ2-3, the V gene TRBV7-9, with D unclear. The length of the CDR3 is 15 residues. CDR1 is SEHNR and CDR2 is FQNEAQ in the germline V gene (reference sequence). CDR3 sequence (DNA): TGCGCCAGCAGCCAAGAGGCCATTCGCACAGATACGCAGTATTTT. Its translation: CASSQEAIRTDTQYF.

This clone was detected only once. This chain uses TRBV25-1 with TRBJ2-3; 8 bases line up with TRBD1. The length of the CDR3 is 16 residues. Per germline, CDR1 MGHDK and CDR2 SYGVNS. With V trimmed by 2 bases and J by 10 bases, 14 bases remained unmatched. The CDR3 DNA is TGTGCCAGCAGTGAACCCCCCGGGACAGGCTACGAATCGCAGTATTTT. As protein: CASSEPPGTGYESQYF.

CDR3 loop: CAISDPGQGYEKLFF. Here the CDR3 DNA reads TGTGCCATCAGTGACCCCGGACAGGGATATGAAAAACTGTTTTTT. This chain links TRBV10-3 with TRBJ1-4; TRBD1 matches 8 bases. Germline assignment: CDR1 ENHRY and CDR2 SYGVKD. Trimming removed 3 bases from V and 6 bases from J; junction bases left unmatched: 6. The CDR3 loop spans 15 amino acids.

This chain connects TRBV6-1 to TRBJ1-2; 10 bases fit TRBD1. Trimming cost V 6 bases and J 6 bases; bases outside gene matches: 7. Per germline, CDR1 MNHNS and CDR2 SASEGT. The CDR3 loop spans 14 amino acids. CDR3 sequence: CASRDAGTGDGYTF. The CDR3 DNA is TGTGCCAGCAGGGACGCCGGGACAGGGGATGGCTACACCTTC.